Following are 27 T cell receptor beta chains from one sample sequenced in a study of cytomegalovirus exposure and HLA in healthy donors. The PCR had 60 Vbeta and 13 Jbeta primers. Sequenced by immunoSEQ multiplex PCR; TCRdb stores in-frame clones only, minus some. The repertoire holds more than 110,000 clones, 70% seen once, with 1.5% to 2% in the top ten. The sequencing input was PBMCs. The receptors stem from a woman aged 25 to 45 in good health and CMV-seronegative.

V is TRBV6-5 and J is TRBJ1-5; D not certain. The CDR3 length is 14 residues. Germline loops: CDR1 MNHEY, CDR2 SVGAGI. V lost 6 bases and J 7 bases, leaving 16 bases between the germline ends. Written as DNA, the CDR3 is TGTGCCAGCAGATCGGTCCCGGGAGGACAGCCCCAGCATTTT. Its translation is CASRSVPGGQPQHF.

The J gene is TRBJ1-5, the V gene TRBV6-1, with D tentatively TRBD1 (6 bases). The CDR3 is 13 amino acids. V was clipped by 3 bases and J by 7 bases, with 10 bases between them. Per the germline V gene, CDR1 is MNHNS and CDR2 is SASEGT. The CDR3 coding sequence is TGTGCCAGCAGTGACAGGGGTGGACAGCCCCAGCATTTT. Translated: CASSDRGGQPQHF.

The V call is TRBV7-9, the J call TRBJ2-5, with TRBD1 identical over 10 bases. After removal of 5 bases from V and 4 bases from J, the junction contained 7 bases not matched to a gene. Per germline, CDR1 SEHNR and CDR2 FQNEAQ (reference sequence). CDR3 size: 15 residues. The CDR3 protein is CASSAKTGGAETQYF. CDR3 bases: TGTGCCAGCAGCGCGAAGACAGGGGGCGCAGAGACCCAGTACTTC.

This chain joins TRBV5-1 and TRBJ2-1; 10 nucleotides agree with TRBD2. Germline V CDR1 and CDR2: SGHRS, YFSETQ. J gave up 3 bases and V 4 bases, and 7 bases lay outside the gene matches. This CDR3 contains 16 residues. CDR3: CASSEGSGRVYNEQFF. Here the CDR3 DNA reads TGCGCCAGCAGCGAGGGAAGCGGGAGGGTCTACAATGAGCAGTTCTTC.

This clone was detected only once. The gene calls are TRBV6-5 and TRBJ1-2, with 7 bases aligning to TRBD1. The V segment lost 0 bases and the J segment 2 bases; nucleotides outside the gene matches: 3. The CDR3 totals 15 residues. Germline CDR1 reads MNHEY; CDR2 reads SVGAGI. The chain's CDR3 is CASSYSMTGNYGYTF. In nucleotides, the CDR3 is TGTGCCAGCAGTTACTCTATGACAGGGAACTATGGCTACACCTTC.

The V call is TRBV2, the J call TRBJ1-6; TRBD1 is a possible D gene (5 bases). The V gene's germline CDR1 is SNHLY and CDR2 FYNNEI. Trimming took 5 bases from V and 5 from J, leaving 10 bases between them. The CDR3 contains 14 residues. The CDR3, as DNA: TGTGCCAGCAGTCGGCAGGGCAATAATTCACCCCTCCACTTT. It codes for CASSRQGNNSPLHF.

This clone was detected once. This chain connects TRBV6-5 to TRBJ1-1, with D perhaps TRBD1 (6 bases). V was shortened by 6 bases and J by 11 bases, with 13 bases between the two germline ends. The CDR3 is made up of 11 amino acids. CDR1 is MNHEY and CDR2 is SVGAGI in the germline V gene. CDR3 region: CASRGAGGAFF. Here the CDR3 DNA reads TGTGCCAGCAGGGGGGCTGGCGGGGCTTTCTTT.

The chain has TRBV7-9 and TRBJ1-2; 9 nucleotides line up with TRBD1. The junction had 5 bases not matched to a gene; V was cut back by 5 bases and J by 4 bases. The CDR3 is 14 amino acids. CDR1 is SEHNR, CDR2 FQNEAQ, per germline (reference sequence). Written as DNA, the CDR3 is TGTGCCAGCAGCGGGGGGGACAGGGCCTATGGCTACACCTTC. This translates into CASSGGDRAYGYTF.

The chain recombines TRBV28 with TRBJ2-1, with 10 nucleotides matching TRBD1. J was trimmed by 6 bases and V by 4 bases; bases with no gene match: 9. Germline CDR1 and CDR2: MDHEN and SYDVKM. This CDR3 has 16 residues. The CDR3 nucleotides are TGTGCCAGCAGTTCCCCGGGACAGGGGAGGGGCAATGAGCAGTTCTTC. Residues: CASSSPGQGRGNEQFF.

The chain links TRBV4-1 to TRBJ1-2; 7 positions agree with TRBD1. Per germline, CDR1 MGHRA and CDR2 YSYEKL. The CDR3 length is 15 residues. Germline trimming cut 0 bases from V and 6 bases from J; bases unmatched to any gene: 7. The CDR3 sequence is CASSQDWRGRDGYTF. As DNA, the CDR3 is TGCGCCAGCAGCCAAGATTGGAGGGGGCGGGATGGCTACACCTTC.

This chain links TRBV4-1 with TRBJ2-7; TRBD2 aligns across 11 bases. The V gene end was trimmed by 3 bases and the J gene end by 0 bases; junction bases not matched to a gene: 7. The CDR3 runs 17 residues. Germline CDR1 is MGHRA and CDR2 is YSYEKL. The CDR3 bases are TGCGCCAGCAGCCAGGTTCCCGGACTAGCGGGCTCCTACGAGCAGTACTTC. Protein product: CASSQVPGLAGSYEQYF.

The V gene is TRBV2, the J gene TRBJ2-4; unclear D gene. V was cut by 1 base and J by 8 bases, with 12 bases left in between. CDR1 and CDR2 from the germline V gene are SNHLY and FYNNEI. The CDR3 has 14 residues. The CDR3 is CASSEVKKLDIQYF. DNA for the CDR3: TGTGCCAGCAGTGAAGTTAAGAAACTGGACATTCAGTACTTC. Full variable domain (remainder filled in from reference TRBV2 and TRBJ2-4): EPEVTQTPSHQVTQMGQEVILRCVPISNHLYFYWYRQILGQKVEFLVSFYNNEISEKSEIFDDQFSVERPDGSNFTLKIRSTKLEDSAMYFCASSEVKKLDIQYFGAGTRLSVL.

This clone was picked up a small number of times. The chain uses TRBV11-2 and TRBJ2-7; D uncertain. CDR3 size: 14 residues. The V and J ends lost 5 bases and 3 bases respectively, with 14 bases between them. In germline, CDR1 is SGHAT, CDR2 FQNNGV. The CDR3: CASSTQRGNYEQYF. The DNA of the CDR3 is TGTGCCAGCAGCACTCAGCGCGGAAACTACGAGCAGTACTTC.

The chain combines TRBV6-6 with TRBJ1-6, with no clear D. With 4 bases removed from V and 7 bases from J, the gap between germline ends came to 14 bases. CDR3 length: 15 amino acids. The germline V gene has CDR1 MNHNY and CDR2 SVGAGI (reference sequence). CDR3: CASSSDTAGNSPLHF. For the CDR3, the DNA is TGTGCCAGCAGTTCCGACACGGCCGGCAATTCACCCCTCCACTTT.

This clone was recorded a few times. The chain combines TRBV6-1 with TRBJ2-7; 9 bases match TRBD1. The CDR3 covers 15 residues. The germline V gene encodes CDR1 MNHNS and CDR2 SASEGT. Germline trimming cut 5 bases from V and 7 bases from J; bases unmatched to any gene: 12. CDR3 protein: CASSLQTGGAGEQYF. In DNA form, the CDR3 reads TGTGCCAGCAGTTTACAAACAGGGGGCGCGGGGGAGCAGTACTTC.

The rearrangement uses TRBV14 and TRBJ2-5; TRBD1 is a possible D gene (5 bases). The length of the CDR3 is 14 residues. Per germline, CDR1 SGHDN and CDR2 FVKESK. The V end lost 1 base, the J end lost 5 bases, and 11 bases lay between the germline ends. CDR3 sequence reads: CASSQVLAGETQYF. The CDR3 DNA sequence: TGTGCCAGCAGCCAAGTATTAGCAGGGGAGACCCAGTACTTC.

The chain employs TRBV2 and TRBJ2-7; 9 positions agree with TRBD2. V shed 7 bases and J 4 bases; nucleotides not matched to a gene: 8. There are 14 residues in the CDR3. CDR1 and CDR2 (germline): SNHLY, FYNNEI. The CDR3 spells CASMGLAGIYEQYV. In DNA form, the CDR3 reads TGTGCCAGCATGGGTCTAGCGGGGATATACGAGCAGTACGTC.

About this clone: The germline gene is not matched at one end of the junction; a read error may be the cause. The genes are TRBV7-7 and TRBJ2-5; TRBD2 matches at 7 bases. The length of the CDR3 is 15 residues. Germline V gene lookup returns CDR1 SSHAT and CDR2 FNYEAQ (reference sequence). CDR3 in amino acids: CASSLVFGGQETQYF. In DNA, the CDR3 is TGTGCTAGCAGCTTAGTGTTCGGGGGGCAAGAGACCCAGTACTTC.

The chain joins TRBV6-1 to TRBJ1-1, with D perhaps matching TRBD1 (6 bases). Germline V gene data show CDR1 as MNHNS and CDR2 as SASEGT. V lost 4 bases and J lost 14, with 20 bases in between. The CDR3 consists of 13 residues. The CDR3 reads CASSVFGTNPLFF. The CDR3 nucleotides are TGTGCCAGCAGTGTCTTTGGGACAAACCCCCTCTTCTTT.

This chain joins TRBV10-2 and TRBJ2-3, with 8 positions matching TRBD2. With V trimmed by 7 bases and J by 0 bases, 9 bases remained unmatched. In germline, CDR1 is WSHSY, CDR2 SAAADI. This CDR3 has 16 residues. CDR3 in amino acids: CASTPWTSTSTDTQYF. The CDR3 DNA follows: TGCGCCAGCACCCCTTGGACTAGCACTAGCACAGATACGCAGTATTTT.

This sequence joins TRBV6-1 and TRBJ2-7, with a tentative D call TRBD1 (5 bases). The germline CDR1 and CDR2 sequences are MNHNS and SASEGT. Trimming shortened V by 4 bases and J by 0 bases, and 19 bases separated the two germline ends. This CDR3 spans 17 amino acids. The CDR3 loop reads CASSALAWGRSSYEQYV. CDR3 sequence (DNA): TGTGCCAGCAGTGCCCTCGCCTGGGGCCGATCCTCCTACGAGCAGTACGTC.

The chain recombines TRBV19 with TRBJ2-1, with 10 bases fitting TRBD2. The V segment lost 0 bases and the J segment 15 bases; nucleotides outside the gene matches: 5. Germline V gives CDR1 LNHDA, CDR2 SQIVND (reference sequence). The CDR3 is made up of 13 amino acids. This CDR3 reads CASSIEVAGGMFF. CDR3 nucleotide sequence: TGTGCCAGTAGTATAGAGGTAGCGGGGGGAATGTTCTTC.

The chain carries TRBV5-1 and TRBJ2-1; 14 nucleotides match TRBD2. Trimming took 4 bases from V and 6 from J; bases not matched to a gene: 9. Per the germline V gene, CDR1 is SGHRS and CDR2 is YFSETQ. This CDR3 has 17 amino acids. CDR3 residues: CASSLRLAGGGGNEQFF. For the CDR3, the DNA is TGCGCCAGCAGCCTAAGACTAGCGGGAGGGGGGGGCAATGAGCAGTTCTTC. Together with reference TRBV5-1 and TRBJ2-1, the CDR3 gives the full variable domain: KAGVTQTPRYLIKTRGQQVTLSCSPISGHRSVSWYQQTPGQGLQFLFEYFSETQRNKGNFPGRFSGRQFSNSRSEMNVSTLELGDSALYLCASSLRLAGGGGNEQFFGPGTRLTVL.

The V call is TRBV7-2, the J call TRBJ2-2; 14 bases map to TRBD2. V was clipped by 5 bases and J by 7 bases; unmatched bases: 12. Germline V gene sequence: CDR1 SGHTA, CDR2 FQGNSA. This CDR3 comprises 18 residues. The CDR3 DNA is TGTGCCAGCAGCATAGGGGGGACTAGCGGGGGCCGAGGCGGGGAGCTGTTTTTT. This encodes CASSIGGTSGGRGGELFF.

This clone was counted only a few times. V gene TRBV7-3 combines with J gene TRBJ2-1; a possible D gene is TRBD1 (6 bases). Trimming took 1 base from V and 7 from J, leaving 8 bases between them. The CDR3 has 13 amino acids. CDR1 SGHTA and CDR2 FQGTGA come from the germline V gene. The CDR3 is CASSLNRENEQFF. For the CDR3, the DNA is TGTGCCAGCAGCTTAAACAGGGAGAATGAGCAGTTCTTC.

This sequence joins TRBV5-4 and TRBJ1-3, with 7 bases fitting TRBD1. The CDR3 is 14 amino acids. Germline CDR1 SGHNT, CDR2 YYREEE (reference sequence). The J segment lost 5 bases and the V segment lost 2 bases, leaving 4 bases of the junction unmatched. The CDR3 sequence is CASSFRDSRNTIYF. Written as DNA, the CDR3 is TGTGCCAGCAGCTTCCGGGACAGTCGAAACACCATATATTTT.

This clone was seen a single time. The chain recombines TRBV6-5 with TRBJ2-7; 11 bases line up with TRBD1. This CDR3 is 15 amino acids long. Per germline, CDR1 MNHEY and CDR2 SVGAGI. V shed 6 bases and J 2 bases; nucleotides not matched to a gene: 6. CDR3: CASRGQGGGTYEQYF. The CDR3 DNA reads as TGTGCCAGCAGGGGACAGGGGGGTGGAACCTACGAGCAGTACTTC.